These 6 T cell receptor beta chains came from one sample sequenced in a study of T cell clonality in common variable immunodeficiency. Study-wide results and limits: Common variable immunodeficiency TCR beta sequences reportedly had fewer deletions and N-nucleotide insertions.

Profiling relied on immunoSEQ multiplex PCR, and the TCRdb table lists in-frame clones only, not all of them. In total the sample includes approximately 20,000 clones, none of them seen once. Antigens of these TCRs are unknown. What was sequenced was peripheral blood mononuclear cells. The receptors here all came from a human donor with common variable immunodeficiency.

This clone was detected many times. The read ends 3 residues early relative to the CDR3; the germline J gene fills the gap. The chain joins TRBV6-2 or TRBV6-3 to TRBJ2-7; D is ambiguous. V lost 6 bases and J lost 3, with 6 bases in between. The CDR3 totals 11 residues. The germline CDR1 and CDR2 sequences are MNHEY and SVGEGT. CDR3 amino acids: CASSPLYEQYF. CDR3 bases read: TGTGCCAGCAGCCCACTCTACGAG.

The sample holds many counts of this clone. An end of the junction does not agree with germline; a read error may underlie this. Read sequence stops 3 residues before the CDR3 end, and the germline J gene provides the missing end. The J gene is TRBJ2-1, the V gene TRBV4-2; unclear D gene. From germline, CDR1 is LGHNA and CDR2 YNFKEQ. This CDR3 is 12 amino acids long. The CDR3 sequence is CASSQDLNEQFF. CDR3 bases read: TGCGCCAGCAGCCAAGATCTGAATGAG.

This clone came up many times. The DNA read from the CDR3 is TGTGCCAGTAGAGGACAAGATCGAGATGGC. As protein: CASRGQDRDG. The CDR3 as a whole reads CASRGQDRDGYTF. This chain connects TRBV19 to TRBJ1-2, with a possible D match to TRBD1 (5 bases). The read is 3 residues too short to cover the CDR3 end, so that end is filled in from the germline J gene. Looked up from germline, CDR1 is LNHDA and CDR2 is SQIVND (reference sequence). The CDR3 has 13 amino acids. V dropped 6 bases and J dropped 6 bases, with 14 bases sitting between them.

At least ten counts were recorded for this clone. The sequence runs out 3 residues before the end of the CDR3; the remainder is reconstructed from the germline J gene. The chain uses TRBV6-1 and TRBJ2-3, with TRBD2 matching 12 bases. V gave up 4 bases and J gave up 6 bases; unmatched junction bases: 5. The CDR3 extends over 15 amino acids. Germline V lookup: CDR1 MNHNS, CDR2 SASEGT. Incomplete CDR3 DNA: TGTGCCAGCAGTGCGACTAGCGGGGGAGGGGATACG. Amino acids: CASSATSGGGDT. The entire CDR3 is CASSATSGGGDTQYF.

This clone was counted at least ten times. The CDR3 loop reads CASSETGQYTDTQYF. CDR3 DNA, as far as it was read: TGTGCCAGCAGCGAAACGGGACAGTACACAGATACG. The rearrangement links TRBV7-2 to TRBJ2-3, with 7 bases that match TRBD1. The read ends 3 residues early relative to the CDR3; the germline J gene fills the gap. Unmatched junction bases numbered 7, after V lost 5 bases and J lost 2 bases. The germline V gene encodes CDR1 SGHTA and CDR2 FQGNSA. CDR3 length: 15 amino acids.

This clone has at least ten counts. Read data end 3 residues before the CDR3 end; the end is taken from the germline J gene. This chain joins TRBV5-5 and TRBJ1-2, with D tentatively TRBD1 (5 bases). Between the trimmed V and J ends, which lost 4 bases and 1 base, there was a span of 8 bases. CDR3 length: 13 amino acids. Germline CDR1 is SGHKS and CDR2 is YYEKEE (reference sequence). CDR3 DNA (partial): TGTGCCAGCAGCGCGCAGGGTAACTATGGC. Translated, it gives CASSAQGNYG. The entire CDR3 reads CASSAQGNYGYTF.